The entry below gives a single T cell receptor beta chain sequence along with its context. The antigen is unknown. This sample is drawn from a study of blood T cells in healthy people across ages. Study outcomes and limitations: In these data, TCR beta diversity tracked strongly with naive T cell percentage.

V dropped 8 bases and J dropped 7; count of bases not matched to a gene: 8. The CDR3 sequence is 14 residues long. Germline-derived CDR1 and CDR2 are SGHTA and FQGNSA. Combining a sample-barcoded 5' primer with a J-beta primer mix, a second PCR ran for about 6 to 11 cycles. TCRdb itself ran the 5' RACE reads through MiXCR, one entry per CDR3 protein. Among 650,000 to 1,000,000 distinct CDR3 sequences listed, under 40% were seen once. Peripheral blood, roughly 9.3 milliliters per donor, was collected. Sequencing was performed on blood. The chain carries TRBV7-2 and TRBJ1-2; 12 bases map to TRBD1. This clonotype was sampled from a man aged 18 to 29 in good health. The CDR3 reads CASGIGDRGLGYTF. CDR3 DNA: TGTGCCAGCGGGATAGGGGACAGGGGGCTTGGCTACACCTTC.